Listed below are T cell receptor beta chains from one sample, sequenced in a study of blood T cell repertoires in COVID-19. This table comes from immunoSEQ multiplex PCR, and its TCRdb copy is limited to in-frame clones, with some not included. The sample consists of 200,000 to 250,000 clones, 84% of them appearing once. The sample was PBMCs or T cells enriched from blood (not recorded which). These TCRs come from a man between 60 and 75 years old who had recovered from COVID-19. Both conserved end residues are part of each CDR3. A D gene is named only where the DNA matches it firmly. Expanded clones get a size class; other rows say once, few or many, or leave the size out.

v_call: TRBV5-6; j_call: TRBJ1-2; d_call: -; clone_size: -; cdr3_length: 17; cdr3_nt: TGTGCCAGCAGCGCATATACCGATACAGGGCCTGGCTATGGCTACACCTTC; cdr3_aa: CASSAYTDTGPGYGYTF
v_call: TRBV3-1/TRBV3-2; j_call: TRBJ1-2; d_call: TRBD1; clone_size: -; cdr3_length: 14; cdr3_nt: TGTGCCAGCAGCCCGACCCTAACAGGGGGTGGCTACACCTTC; cdr3_aa: CASSPTLTGGGYTF
v_call: TRBV4-3; j_call: TRBJ1-2; d_call: TRBD1; clone_size: -; cdr3_length: 17; cdr3_nt: TGCGCCAGCAGCCAAGATTGGGAGGGACAGGGGAACTATGGCTACACCTTC; cdr3_aa: CASSQDWEGQGNYGYTF
v_call: TRBV29-1; j_call: TRBJ2-1; d_call: TRBD2; clone_size: -; cdr3_length: 15; cdr3_nt: TGCAGCGTTGAAGTAGCGGGGTGGTCCTACAATGAGCAGTTCTTC; cdr3_aa: CSVEVAGWSYNEQFF
v_call: TRBV29-1; j_call: TRBJ1-3; d_call: TRBD1; clone_size: -; cdr3_length: 14; cdr3_nt: TGCAGCGCTGACAGGGGTTTGGACGGAAACACCATATATTTT; cdr3_aa: CSADRGLDGNTIYF
v_call: TRBV11-3; j_call: TRBJ2-7; d_call: -; clone_size: -; cdr3_length: 13; cdr3_nt: TGTGCCAGCAGCCCAACTTTTCCCTACGAGCAGTACTTC; cdr3_aa: CASSPTFPYEQYF
v_call: TRBV19; j_call: TRBJ1-1; d_call: -; clone_size: -; cdr3_length: 16; cdr3_nt: TGTGCCAGTAGTACCAGGGGATCCCGGATGAACACTGAAGCTTTCTTT; cdr3_aa: CASSTRGSRMNTEAFF
v_call: TRBV3-1/TRBV3-2; j_call: TRBJ1-2; d_call: TRBD1; clone_size: few; cdr3_length: 14; cdr3_nt: TGTGCCAGCAGCCTTCGGGACAGTATCTATGGCTACACCTTC; cdr3_aa: CASSLRDSIYGYTF
v_call: TRBV19; j_call: TRBJ1-5; d_call: -; clone_size: -; cdr3_length: 16; cdr3_nt: TGTGCCAGTAGCACCCGCGGCCCAGTGGGCAATCAGCCCCAGCATTTT; cdr3_aa: CASSTRGPVGNQPQHF
v_call: TRBV6-6; j_call: TRBJ2-7; d_call: TRBD2; clone_size: -; cdr3_length: 12; cdr3_nt: TGTGCCACCGAGGGAGGGGCCTACGAGCAGTACTTC; cdr3_aa: CATEGGAYEQYF
v_call: TRBV15; j_call: TRBJ2-3; d_call: TRBD1; clone_size: -; cdr3_length: 15; cdr3_nt: TGTGCCACCAGCAGAGAACGGACAGGGGTTGATACGCAGTATTTT; cdr3_aa: CATSRERTGVDTQYF
v_call: TRBV5-5; j_call: TRBJ1-2; d_call: -; clone_size: once; cdr3_length: 14; cdr3_nt: TGTGCCAGCAGCTATCAGGGATTTAACTATGGCTACACCTTC; cdr3_aa: CASSYQGFNYGYTF
v_call: TRBV7-9; j_call: TRBJ2-5; d_call: TRBD2; clone_size: -; cdr3_length: 15; cdr3_nt: TGTGCCAGCAGCTGGGCGGCGGGGGGGCAAGAGACCCAGTACTTC; cdr3_aa: CASSWAAGGQETQYF
v_call: TRBV5-1; j_call: TRBJ1-1; d_call: TRBD1; clone_size: -; cdr3_length: 15; cdr3_nt: TGCGCCAGCAGCTGGGGACAGCAGGGCCGGGCTGAAGCTTTCTTT; cdr3_aa: CASSWGQQGRAEAFF
v_call: TRBV7-3; j_call: TRBJ1-1; d_call: -; clone_size: -; cdr3_length: 14; cdr3_nt: TGTGCCAGCAGCTTCAGGGGTCCCGACACTGAAGCTTTCTTT; cdr3_aa: CASSFRGPDTEAFF
v_call: TRBV7-9; j_call: TRBJ1-2; d_call: TRBD1; clone_size: few; cdr3_length: 15; cdr3_nt: TGTGCCAGCAGCACAGCGGACAGGGCGAACTATGGCTACACCTTC; cdr3_aa: CASSTADRANYGYTF
v_call: TRBV12-3/TRBV12-4; j_call: TRBJ1-4; d_call: -; clone_size: -; cdr3_length: 12; cdr3_nt: TGTGCCAGCAGTTCACGGAATGAAAAACTGTTTTTT; cdr3_aa: CASSSRNEKLFF
v_call: TRBV24-1; j_call: TRBJ1-5; d_call: -; clone_size: -; cdr3_length: 13; cdr3_nt: TGTGCCACCAGTAAAGGGGATGGGCAGCCCCAGCATTTT; cdr3_aa: CATSKGDGQPQHF
v_call: TRBV9; j_call: TRBJ2-3; d_call: -; clone_size: -; cdr3_length: 13; cdr3_nt: TGTGCCAGCGAGACCCGCGGGACAGATACGCAGTATTTT; cdr3_aa: CASETRGTDTQYF
v_call: TRBV5-5; j_call: TRBJ1-5; d_call: TRBD1; clone_size: -; cdr3_length: 15; cdr3_nt: TGTGCCAGCAGCTCGACAGGGACGGTTCTTCAGCCCCAGCATTTT; cdr3_aa: CASSSTGTVLQPQHF
v_call: TRBV5-6; j_call: TRBJ1-2; d_call: TRBD1; clone_size: -; cdr3_length: 15; cdr3_nt: TGTGCCAGCAGCTCGCCGGCAGGGGGATACTATGGCTACACCTTC; cdr3_aa: CASSSPAGGYYGYTF
v_call: TRBV11-3; j_call: TRBJ2-2; d_call: TRBD1; clone_size: -; cdr3_length: 15; cdr3_nt: TGTGCCAGCAGCTCGACAGGGCTTAACACCGGGGAGCTGTTTTTT; cdr3_aa: CASSSTGLNTGELFF
v_call: TRBV9; j_call: TRBJ2-3; d_call: -; clone_size: -; cdr3_length: 14; cdr3_nt: TGTGCCAGCAGCGGACCGGGGGACCTGGATACGCAGTATTTT; cdr3_aa: CASSGPGDLDTQYF
v_call: TRBV7-8; j_call: TRBJ2-5; d_call: TRBD2; clone_size: -; cdr3_length: 17; cdr3_nt: TGTGCCAGCAGCTTAATTCCGGGACTAGTGTCTCCAGAGACCCAGTACTTC; cdr3_aa: CASSLIPGLVSPETQYF
v_call: TRBV11-3; j_call: TRBJ1-6; d_call: TRBD1; clone_size: -; cdr3_length: 14; cdr3_nt: TGTGCCAGCAGCTTCGGGACAGGTGAATCACCCCTCCACTTT; cdr3_aa: CASSFGTGESPLHF
v_call: TRBV7-2; j_call: TRBJ2-7; d_call: TRBD2; clone_size: -; cdr3_length: 16; cdr3_nt: TGTGCCAGCAGTCGACTAGCGGGGGGCATGACCTACGAGCAGTACTTC; cdr3_aa: CASSRLAGGMTYEQYF
v_call: TRBV5-1; j_call: TRBJ1-5; d_call: -; clone_size: -; cdr3_length: 13; cdr3_nt: TGCGCCAGCAGCTTGACACCCAATCAGCCCCAGCATTTT; cdr3_aa: CASSLTPNQPQHF
v_call: TRBV2; j_call: TRBJ2-1; d_call: TRBD2; clone_size: -; cdr3_length: 15; cdr3_nt: TGTGCCAGCAGCGTCACTAGCGCCCGAGGCAATGAGCAGTTCTTC; cdr3_aa: CASSVTSARGNEQFF
v_call: TRBV11-2; j_call: TRBJ1-1; d_call: -; clone_size: -; cdr3_length: 15; cdr3_nt: TGTGCCAGCAGCTCCTCTCCGGGTATTGGCACTGAAGCTTTCTTT; cdr3_aa: CASSSSPGIGTEAFF
v_call: TRBV19; j_call: TRBJ1-3; d_call: TRBD1; clone_size: -; cdr3_length: 13; cdr3_nt: TGTGCCAGTAGAGCCGGACAGGGCTACACCATATATTTT; cdr3_aa: CASRAGQGYTIYF
v_call: TRBV3-1/TRBV3-2; j_call: TRBJ2-5; d_call: -; clone_size: -; cdr3_length: 18; cdr3_nt: TGTGCCAGCAGCCCCATGTTAGGGGGGGCGGGAAGCCCAGAGACCCAGTACTTC; cdr3_aa: CASSPMLGGAGSPETQYF
v_call: TRBV2; j_call: TRBJ1-4; d_call: -; clone_size: -; cdr3_length: 15; cdr3_nt: TGTGCCAGCAGCATACTACAGGGAAAGAATGAAAAACTGTTTTTT; cdr3_aa: CASSILQGKNEKLFF
v_call: TRBV7-7; j_call: TRBJ2-2; d_call: TRBD2; clone_size: -; cdr3_length: 17; cdr3_nt: TGTGCTAGCAGCCGGACTAGCGGGGGATCGAACACCGGGGAGCTGTTTTTT; cdr3_aa: CASSRTSGGSNTGELFF
v_call: TRBV19; j_call: TRBJ1-4; d_call: TRBD1; clone_size: -; cdr3_length: 14; cdr3_nt: TGTGCCAGTAATAAGGACAGGGATAATGAAAAACTGTTTTTT; cdr3_aa: CASNKDRDNEKLFF
v_call: TRBV12-3/TRBV12-4; j_call: TRBJ1-1; d_call: -; clone_size: -; cdr3_length: 13; cdr3_nt: TGTGCCAGCGCGGGTTGGGTAAACACTGAAGCTTTCTTT; cdr3_aa: CASAGWVNTEAFF
v_call: TRBV20-1; j_call: TRBJ2-7; d_call: TRBD1; clone_size: -; cdr3_length: 13; cdr3_nt: TGCAGTGCTAGTACCCAGGGGGTCCACGAGCAGTACTTC; cdr3_aa: CSASTQGVHEQYF
v_call: TRBV11-3; j_call: TRBJ1-1; d_call: -; clone_size: -; cdr3_length: 14; cdr3_nt: TGTGCCAGCAGCTTAGATACAGGGAACACTGAAGCTTTCTTT; cdr3_aa: CASSLDTGNTEAFF
v_call: TRBV5-1; j_call: TRBJ1-1; d_call: -; clone_size: few; cdr3_length: 14; cdr3_nt: TGCGCCAGCAGCTTGTCCCCCAGAAACACTGAAGCTTTCTTT; cdr3_aa: CASSLSPRNTEAFF
v_call: TRBV19; j_call: TRBJ1-1; d_call: -; clone_size: few; cdr3_length: 13; cdr3_nt: TGTGCCAGTAGTATAGGGGTGAGCGGTGAAGCTTTCTTT; cdr3_aa: CASSIGVSGEAFF
v_call: TRBV7-2; j_call: TRBJ2-7; d_call: TRBD1; clone_size: -; cdr3_length: 15; cdr3_nt: TGTGCCAGCAGCTTCCCGGGACAGGGGATGGGGGAGCAGTACTTC; cdr3_aa: CASSFPGQGMGEQYF
v_call: TRBV27; j_call: TRBJ1-1; d_call: -; clone_size: -; cdr3_length: 13; cdr3_nt: TGTGCCAGCAGTCGGGGGTTTGGGGCTGAAGCTTTCTTT; cdr3_aa: CASSRGFGAEAFF
v_call: TRBV7-3; j_call: TRBJ2-7; d_call: -; clone_size: -; cdr3_length: 15; cdr3_nt: TGTGCCAGCAGCTTAGGGAAGGGGGAGACCTACGAGCAGTACTTC; cdr3_aa: CASSLGKGETYEQYF
v_call: TRBV18; j_call: TRBJ1-5; d_call: -; clone_size: -; cdr3_length: 16; cdr3_nt: TGTGCCAGCTCACCACCTTCACTCAAAAGCAATCAGCCCCAGCATTTT; cdr3_aa: CASSPPSLKSNQPQHF
v_call: TRBV7-2; j_call: TRBJ1-6; d_call: TRBD1; clone_size: -; cdr3_length: 15; cdr3_nt: TGTGCCAGCAGCTTTGGGGACAGGAATAATTCACCCCTCCACTTT; cdr3_aa: CASSFGDRNNSPLHF
v_call: TRBV7-2; j_call: TRBJ2-1; d_call: -; clone_size: -; cdr3_length: 14; cdr3_nt: TGTGCCAGCAGCGCGCGCTGGGGGCGGGATGAGCAGTTCTTC; cdr3_aa: CASSARWGRDEQFF
v_call: TRBV10-3; j_call: TRBJ2-5; d_call: -; clone_size: once; cdr3_length: 15; cdr3_nt: TGTGCCATCAGTGCAGTCACAACACCACAAGAGACCCAGTACTTC; cdr3_aa: CAISAVTTPQETQYF
v_call: TRBV5-1; j_call: TRBJ1-2; d_call: TRBD1; clone_size: few; cdr3_length: 14; cdr3_nt: TGCGCCAGCAGCTTACAGGGGGCCGGCTATGGCTACACCTTC; cdr3_aa: CASSLQGAGYGYTF
v_call: TRBV14; j_call: TRBJ1-2; d_call: -; clone_size: few; cdr3_length: 16; cdr3_nt: TGTGCCAGCAGCCAAGATAGGAGGGGCGGGAACTATGGCTACACCTTC; cdr3_aa: CASSQDRRGGNYGYTF
v_call: TRBV5-8; j_call: TRBJ2-6; d_call: -; clone_size: -; cdr3_length: 15; cdr3_nt: TGTGCCAGCAGCCTTGAACACTCTGGGGCCAACGTCCTGACTTTC; cdr3_aa: CASSLEHSGANVLTF
v_call: TRBV10-3; j_call: TRBJ1-5; d_call: -; clone_size: -; cdr3_length: 16; cdr3_nt: TGTGCCATCAGTGAGTCGATCGGCAGGGCCAATCAGCCCCAGCATTTT; cdr3_aa: CAISESIGRANQPQHF
v_call: TRBV7-6; j_call: TRBJ1-1; d_call: -; clone_size: once; cdr3_length: 16; cdr3_nt: TGTGCCAGCAGCTCTCTGGACAGTTTCCCGAACACTGAAGCTTTCTTT; cdr3_aa: CASSSLDSFPNTEAFF
v_call: TRBV7-2; j_call: TRBJ1-1; d_call: TRBD1; clone_size: -; cdr3_length: 16; cdr3_nt: TGTGCCAGCAGCTTATACAGACAGGGGATGAACACTGAAGCTTTCTTT; cdr3_aa: CASSLYRQGMNTEAFF
v_call: TRBV5-5; j_call: TRBJ2-3; d_call: TRBD2; clone_size: -; cdr3_length: 18; cdr3_nt: TGTGCCAGCAGCTTGGTCCCGGGACTAGCGGGGGCGGGTGATACGCAGTATTTT; cdr3_aa: CASSLVPGLAGAGDTQYF
v_call: TRBV6-5; j_call: TRBJ1-5; d_call: -; clone_size: once; cdr3_length: 14; cdr3_nt: TGTGCCACCAGGGAGGGGAAGGGCAATCAGCCCCAGCATTTT; cdr3_aa: CATREGKGNQPQHF
v_call: TRBV7-9; j_call: TRBJ1-6; d_call: TRBD1; clone_size: once; cdr3_length: 16; cdr3_nt: TGTGCCAGCAGCTCCTCCGGGACAGGGGCTTATTCACCCCTCCACTTT; cdr3_aa: CASSSSGTGAYSPLHF
v_call: TRBV19; j_call: TRBJ1-5; d_call: -; clone_size: once; cdr3_length: 13; cdr3_nt: TGTGCCAGTAGGTCAGTCAGCAATCAGCCCCAGCATTTT; cdr3_aa: CASRSVSNQPQHF
v_call: TRBV19; j_call: TRBJ2-7; d_call: -; clone_size: -; cdr3_length: 17; cdr3_nt: TGTGCCAGTAGTACCGACCCATGGTGGAGTAGCGAGTACGAGCAGTACTTC; cdr3_aa: CASSTDPWWSSEYEQYF